This T cell receptor beta chain is from a study of T cells in Graves' hyperthyroidism and ophthalmopathy. Germline-derived CDR1 and CDR2 are SGHDN and FVKESK. The CDR3 runs to 15 residues. V was cut by 4 bases and J by 0 bases, with 12 bases left in between. This clonotype has ten or more counts. TCR beta CDR3 regions were amplified from RNA transcripts. The HTBI primer set was used in a first-round RT-PCR of the TCR CDR3. TCRdb reprocessed the multiplex PCR reads via MiXCR and lists one record per CDR3 protein. Of about 350,000 distinct CDR3 sequences listed, over 15% are singletons. Material for sequencing was blood. This TCR came from a woman between 35 and 50 years old with Graves' ophthalmopathy. The chain recombines TRBV14 with TRBJ1-1; D is unclear. The CDR3 here is CASSREAALNTEAFF. CDR3 sequence (DNA): TGTGCCAGCAGCCGGGAGGCAGCACTGAACACTGAAGCTTTCTTT. Full variable domain (rest looked up from reference TRBV14 and TRBJ1-1): EAGVTQFPSHSVIEKGQTVTLRCDPISGHDNLYWYRRVMGKEIKFLLHFVKESKQDESGMPNNRFLAERTGGTYSTLKVQPAELEDSGVYFCASSREAALNTEAFFGQGTRLTVV.